This section outlines one T cell receptor (beta chain) sequence together with its context. Its antigen is not identified. This CDR3 contains 13 residues. The germline V gene has CDR1 ENHRY and CDR2 SYGVKD. This sample is part of a study of monozygotic twins with inflammatory bowel disease. Template switching added UMIs carrying a 6-nucleotide sample barcode. TCRdb reprocessed the 5' RACE reads and stores each CDR3 protein as one record, lacking DNA. With 330,000 or so distinct CDR3 sequences in the sample, the ten largest clones hold roughly 2%. Blood was drawn at more than 2 ml per donor. Whole-blood total RNA was extracted without T cell sorting. Whole-study findings and limits: IBD patients carried less diverse TCRbeta repertoires (inverse Simpson) than healthy co-twins.

This TCR was sampled from a human donor with ulcerative colitis or Crohn's disease, or a healthy co-twin of an affected twin (not recorded which). The sequencing sample was made of blood. The chain uses TRBV10-3 and TRBJ2-1; TCRdb selects TRBD2, and the lack of DNA leaves this call unchecked. The CDR3 region is CASYGSLYNEQFF.